This TCR beta chain was profiled in a study of blood T cell repertoires in COVID-19. Study-wide background: Collection of acute and convalescent COVID-19 samples took place in the United States, Italy and Spain.

Using immunoSEQ multiplex PCR, the repertoire was profiled, and TCRdb retains in-frame clones only, with some absent. The table lists some 250,000 clones, approximately 91% of them singletons. The V and J ends lost 0 bases and 8 bases respectively, with 17 bases between them. The CDR3 loop spans 16 amino acids. The germline CDR1 and CDR2 sequences are SEHNR and FQNEAQ (reference sequence). Enrolled through a virtual design, the participants were between about 18 and 100 years of age and came from about two dozen US areas. Source material: PBMCs or T cells enriched from blood (not recorded which). The V and J genes are TRBV7-9 and TRBJ2-1; unclear D gene. The sequence derives from a woman between 40 and 50 years old with acute COVID-19. This CDR3 is CASSLAEVLLYDEQFF. CDR3 bases: TGTGCCAGCAGCTTAGCCGAGGTCCTCCTCTATGATGAGCAGTTCTTC.